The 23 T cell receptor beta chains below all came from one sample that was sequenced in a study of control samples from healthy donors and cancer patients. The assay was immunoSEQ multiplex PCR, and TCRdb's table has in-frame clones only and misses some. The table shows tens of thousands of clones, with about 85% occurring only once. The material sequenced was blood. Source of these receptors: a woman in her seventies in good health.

The CDR3 bases are TGCGCCAGCAGCTTGGAACGCTTAGACTATAATTCACCCCTCCACTTT. This codes for CASSLERLDYNSPLHF. The chain uses TRBV5-1 and TRBJ1-6; D ambiguous. The length of the CDR3 is 16 residues. The germline V gene has CDR1 SGHRS and CDR2 YFSETQ. Deletions cut 0 bases from V and 3 bases from J, with 10 bases between.

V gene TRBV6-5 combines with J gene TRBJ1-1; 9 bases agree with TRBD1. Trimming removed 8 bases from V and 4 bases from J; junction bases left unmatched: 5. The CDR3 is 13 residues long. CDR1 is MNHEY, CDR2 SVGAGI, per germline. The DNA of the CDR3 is TGTGCCAGCGAGGGACAGGGCTTCACTGAAGCTTTCTTT. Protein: CASEGQGFTEAFF.

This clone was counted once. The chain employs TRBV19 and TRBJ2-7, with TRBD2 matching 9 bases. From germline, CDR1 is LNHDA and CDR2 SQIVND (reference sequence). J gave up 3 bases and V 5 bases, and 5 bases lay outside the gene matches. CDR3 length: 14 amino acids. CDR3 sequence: CASSAGGAGYEQYF. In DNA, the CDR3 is TGTGCCAGTAGTGCGGGGGGGGCCGGCTACGAGCAGTACTTC.

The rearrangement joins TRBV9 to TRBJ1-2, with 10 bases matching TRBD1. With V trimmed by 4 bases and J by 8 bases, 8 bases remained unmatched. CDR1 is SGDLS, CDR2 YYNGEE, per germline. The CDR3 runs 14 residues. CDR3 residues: CASSLQTGGEGYTF. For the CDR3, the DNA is TGTGCCAGCAGCCTCCAGACAGGGGGCGAAGGCTACACCTTC.

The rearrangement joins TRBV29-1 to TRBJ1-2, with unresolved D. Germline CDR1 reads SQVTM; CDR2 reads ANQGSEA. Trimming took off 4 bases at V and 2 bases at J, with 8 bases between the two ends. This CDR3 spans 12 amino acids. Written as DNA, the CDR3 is TGCAGCGTTGGGTATACGAACTATGGCTACACCTTC. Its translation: CSVGYTNYGYTF. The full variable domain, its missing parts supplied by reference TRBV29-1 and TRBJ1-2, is SAVISQKPSRDICQRGTSLTIQCQVDSQVTMMFWYRQQPGQSLTLIATANQGSEATYESGFVIDKFPISRPNLTFSTLTVSNMSPEDSSIYLCSVGYTNYGYTFGSGTRLTVV.

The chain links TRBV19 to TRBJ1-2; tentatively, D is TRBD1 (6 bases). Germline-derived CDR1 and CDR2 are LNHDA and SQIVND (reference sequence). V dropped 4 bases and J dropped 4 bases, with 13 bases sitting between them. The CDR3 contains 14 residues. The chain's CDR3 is CASSTPLQGYGYTF. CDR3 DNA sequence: TGTGCCAGTAGTACCCCGTTACAGGGCTATGGCTACACCTTC.

The CDR3 protein is CASSDLRGGLNYGYTF. The CDR3 nucleotides read TGTGCCAGCAGTGACCTCCGAGGGGGACTGAACTATGGCTACACCTTC. V usage is TRBV25-1 and J usage is TRBJ1-2, with D perhaps TRBD1 (6 bases). The CDR3 consists of 16 residues. V lost 3 bases and J 2 bases, leaving 16 bases between the germline ends. Germline loops: CDR1 MGHDK, CDR2 SYGVNS.

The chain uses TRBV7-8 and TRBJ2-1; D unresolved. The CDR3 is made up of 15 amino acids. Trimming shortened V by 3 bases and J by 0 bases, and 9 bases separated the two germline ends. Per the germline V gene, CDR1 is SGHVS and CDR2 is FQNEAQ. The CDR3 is CASSFSSSSYNEQFF. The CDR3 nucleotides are TGTGCCAGCAGCTTTAGTAGCAGCTCCTACAATGAGCAGTTCTTC.

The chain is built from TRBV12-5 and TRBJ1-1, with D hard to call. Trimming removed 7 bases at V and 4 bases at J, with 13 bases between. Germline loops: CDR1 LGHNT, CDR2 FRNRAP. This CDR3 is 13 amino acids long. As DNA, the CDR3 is TGTGCTAGTGTCCAGACTCCAGGCACTGAAGCTTTCTTT. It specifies CASVQTPGTEAFF.

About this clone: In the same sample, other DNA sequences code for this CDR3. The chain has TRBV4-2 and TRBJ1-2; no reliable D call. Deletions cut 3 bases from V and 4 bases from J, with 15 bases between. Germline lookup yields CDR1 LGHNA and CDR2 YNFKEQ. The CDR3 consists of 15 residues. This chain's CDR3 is CASSQDVGKIYGYTF. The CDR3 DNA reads TGTGCCAGCAGCCAGGATGTCGGCAAGATCTATGGCTACACCTTC.

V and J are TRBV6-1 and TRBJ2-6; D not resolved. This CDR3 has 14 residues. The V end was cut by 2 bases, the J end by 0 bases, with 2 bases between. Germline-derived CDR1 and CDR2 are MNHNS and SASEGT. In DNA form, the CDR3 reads TGTGCCAGCAGTGAAAGCTCTGGGGCCAACGTCCTGACTTTC. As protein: CASSESSGANVLTF.

The CDR3 region has the DNA TGCAGTGCTAACACCTACAATGAGCAGTTCTTC. It is translated as CSANTYNEQFF. The genes are TRBV20-1 and TRBJ2-1; D uncertain. This CDR3 comprises 11 residues. Germline V CDR1 and CDR2: DFQATT, SNEGSKA (reference sequence). Trimming pared 4 bases from V and 2 bases from J, leaving 3 bases between.

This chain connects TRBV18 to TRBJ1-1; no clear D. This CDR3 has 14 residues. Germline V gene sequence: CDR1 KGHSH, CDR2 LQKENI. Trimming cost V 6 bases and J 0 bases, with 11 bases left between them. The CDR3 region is CASSPRALNTEAFF. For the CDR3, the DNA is TGTGCCAGCTCGCCTAGGGCTCTGAACACTGAAGCTTTCTTT.

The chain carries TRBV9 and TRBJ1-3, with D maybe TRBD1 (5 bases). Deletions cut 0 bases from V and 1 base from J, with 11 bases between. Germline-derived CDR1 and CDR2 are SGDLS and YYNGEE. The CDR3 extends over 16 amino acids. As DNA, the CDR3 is TGTGCCAGCAGCGTAGAGGAGGGGTCTTCTGGAAACACCATATATTTT. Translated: CASSVEEGSSGNTIYF.

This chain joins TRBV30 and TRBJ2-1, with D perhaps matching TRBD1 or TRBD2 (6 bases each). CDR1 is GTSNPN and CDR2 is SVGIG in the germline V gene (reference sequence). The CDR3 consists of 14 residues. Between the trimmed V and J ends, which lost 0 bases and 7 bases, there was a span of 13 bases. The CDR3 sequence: CAWSVQGRRNEQFF. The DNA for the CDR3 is TGTGCCTGGAGTGTTCAGGGGAGGAGGAATGAGCAGTTCTTC.

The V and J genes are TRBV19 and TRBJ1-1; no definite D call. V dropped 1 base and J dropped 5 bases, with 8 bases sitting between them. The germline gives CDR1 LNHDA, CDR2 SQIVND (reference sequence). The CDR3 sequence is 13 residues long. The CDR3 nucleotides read TGTGCCAGTAGTATAGCCGTAGGTACTGAAGCTTTCTTT. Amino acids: CASSIAVGTEAFF. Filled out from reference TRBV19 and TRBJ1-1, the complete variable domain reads DGGITQSPKYLFRKEGQNVTLSCEQNLNHDAMYWYRQDPGQGLRLIYYSQIVNDFQKGDIAEGYSVSREKKESFPLTVTSAQKNPTAFYLCASSIAVGTEAFFGQGTRLTVV.

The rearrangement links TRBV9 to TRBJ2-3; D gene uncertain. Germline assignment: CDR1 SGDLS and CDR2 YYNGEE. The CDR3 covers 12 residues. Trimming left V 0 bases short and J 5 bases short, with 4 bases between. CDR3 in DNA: TGTGCCAGCAGCGTAGAGAGAGATACGCAGTATTTT. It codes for CASSVERDTQYF.

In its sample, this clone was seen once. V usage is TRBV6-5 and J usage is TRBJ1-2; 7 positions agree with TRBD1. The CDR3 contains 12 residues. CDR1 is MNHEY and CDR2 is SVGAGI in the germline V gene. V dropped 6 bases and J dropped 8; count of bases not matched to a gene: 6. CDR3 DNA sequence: TGTGCCAGCAGACAGACAGGGTCAGGCTACACCTTC. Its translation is CASRQTGSGYTF.

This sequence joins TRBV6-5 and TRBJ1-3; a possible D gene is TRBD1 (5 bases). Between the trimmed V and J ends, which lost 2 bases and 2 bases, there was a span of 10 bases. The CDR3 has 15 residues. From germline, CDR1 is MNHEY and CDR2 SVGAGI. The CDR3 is CASSYRGYPGNTIYF. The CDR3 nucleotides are TGTGCCAGCAGTTACAGGGGTTATCCTGGAAACACCATATATTTT.

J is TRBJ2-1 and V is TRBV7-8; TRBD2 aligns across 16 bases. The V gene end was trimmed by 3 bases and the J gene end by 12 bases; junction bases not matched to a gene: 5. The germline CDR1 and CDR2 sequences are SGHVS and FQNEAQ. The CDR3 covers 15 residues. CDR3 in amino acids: CASSFGTSGRASQFF. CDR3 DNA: TGTGCCAGCAGCTTTGGGACTAGCGGGAGGGCCTCGCAGTTCTTC.

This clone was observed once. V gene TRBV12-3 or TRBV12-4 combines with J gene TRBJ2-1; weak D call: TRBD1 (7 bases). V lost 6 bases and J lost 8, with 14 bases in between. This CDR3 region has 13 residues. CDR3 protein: CASRSTGEDEQFF. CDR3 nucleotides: TGTGCCAGCAGATCTACAGGGGAGGATGAGCAGTTCTTC.

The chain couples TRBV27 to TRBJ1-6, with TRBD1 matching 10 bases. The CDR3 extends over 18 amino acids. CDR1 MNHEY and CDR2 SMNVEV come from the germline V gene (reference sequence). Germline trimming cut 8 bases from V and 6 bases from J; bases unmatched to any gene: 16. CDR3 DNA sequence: TGTGCCAGCGGACACCTGACAGGGGGCGCTGGGGGTAATTCACCCCTCCACTTT. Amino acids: CASGHLTGGAGGNSPLHF.

CDR3 DNA: TGTGCCAGCAGCGCGGAGCGGGAGGTCCGCTACGAGCAGTACTTC. It codes for CASSAEREVRYEQYF. The chain is built from TRBV21-1 and TRBJ2-7; the DNA was not compared with TRBD2, the D call given in the table. TRBV21-1 is noted as a pseudogene. The CDR3 runs to 15 residues.